These T cell receptor beta chains were read from a single sample in a study of CD8+ T cells in alopecia areata. Clones were read by immunoSEQ multiplex PCR, and TCRdb kept only the in-frame ones, dropping some. Among 200,000 or so clones listed, roughly 64% were seen once. The starting material was CD4+ T cells sorted from blood, obtained at week 24, from a patient treated with tofacitinib. The receptor source for this set is a human donor with alopecia areata. Both conserved end residues are part of each CDR3. D genes are given only for firm matches. The size of a clone is reported for some rows only, either as once, few or many, or as a class for expanded clones.

>TRBJ1-5|NA|TRBV7-2|NA
CASSLDQIQPQHF
TGTGCCAGCAGCTTAGACCAGATTCAGCCCCAGCATTTT
>TRBJ1-2|NA|TRBV27|TRBD1
CASSLSGQGTYGYTF
TGTGCCAGCAGTTTATCGGGACAGGGGACCTATGGCTACACCTTC
>TRBJ2-3|few|TRBV9|TRBD2
CASSATSGGTDTQYF
TGTGCCAGCAGCGCCACTAGCGGGGGCACAGATACGCAGTATTTT
>TRBJ2-3|NA|TRBV9|NA
CASSVGGSVADTQYF
TGTGCCAGCAGCGTAGGTGGTAGCGTGGCAGATACGCAGTATTTT
>TRBJ2-1|once|TRBV7-3|TRBD2
CASSPVGGGPLDEQFF
TGTGCCAGCAGTCCAGTTGGGGGAGGGCCTCTCGATGAGCAGTTCTTC
>TRBJ1-2|NA|TRBV9|TRBD1
CASSVGLGQGKTF
TGTGCCAGCAGCGTAGGGTTGGGACAGGGAAAGACCTTC
>TRBJ2-1|NA|TRBV30|TRBD2
CAWGPGLAINEQFF
TGTGCCTGGGGTCCGGGACTAGCCATCAATGAGCAGTTCTTC
>TRBJ1-1|few|TRBV30|NA
CAWSGDTRNTEAFF
TGTGCCTGGAGTGGGGACACTCGGAACACTGAAGCTTTCTTT
>TRBJ1-5|NA|TRBV18|NA
CASSPPGTTGQPQHF
TGTGCCAGCTCACCACCGGGAACAACTGGTCAGCCCCAGCATTTT
>TRBJ1-4|NA|TRBV2|NA
CASSFGTIEGKLFF
TGTGCCAGCAGCTTCGGGACAATCGAAGGAAAACTGTTTTTT
>TRBJ2-1|few|TRBV28|TRBD2
CATATSGRWSQFF
TGTGCCACCGCGACTAGCGGGAGGTGGTCGCAGTTCTTC
>TRBJ1-1|NA|TRBV19|NA
CASSAQRNTEAFF
TGTGCCAGTAGTGCTCAGCGGAACACTGAAGCTTTCTTT
>TRBJ2-1|few|TRBV19|NA
CASTEGGDPYNEQFF
TGTGCCTCGACCGAGGGGGGAGACCCCTACAATGAGCAGTTCTTC
>TRBJ2-7|NA|TRBV27|NA
CASSSAGTVYEQYF
TGTGCCAGCAGTTCAGCAGGGACGGTCTACGAGCAGTACTTC
>TRBJ1-2|NA|TRBV19|NA
CASSSRDKDYGYTF
TGTGCCAGTAGTAGCCGGGACAAAGACTATGGCTACACCTTC
>TRBJ2-7|NA|TRBV30|NA
CAWSVGSYEQYF
TGTGCCTGGAGTGTCGGCTCCTACGAGCAGTACTTC
>TRBJ2-7|NA|TRBV4-3|TRBD2
CASSQDAGTSGLYEQYF
TGCGCCAGCAGCCAAGATGCCGGGACTAGCGGGTTATACGAGCAGTACTTC
>TRBJ1-4|NA|TRBV2|TRBD1
CASSLIGTGNEKLFF
TGTGCCAGCAGTCTAATTGGGACAGGGAATGAAAAACTGTTTTTT
>TRBJ1-1|NA|TRBV7-9|NA
CASSLDMNTEAFF
TGTGCCAGCAGCTTAGACATGAACACTGAAGCTTTCTTT
>TRBJ2-7|NA|TRBV5-1|TRBD2
CASSLDLAGGGEQYF
TGCGCCAGCAGCTTGGACCTAGCGGGAGGAGGCGAGCAGTACTTC
>TRBJ1-2|few|TRBV27|NA
CASSIGTEANYGYTF
TGTGCCAGCAGCATAGGGACGGAAGCTAACTATGGCTACACCTTC
>TRBJ1-1|NA|TRBV9|TRBD1
CASSGGQANTEAFF
TGTGCCAGCAGCGGGGGACAGGCAAACACTGAAGCTTTCTTT
>TRBJ2-5|NA|TRBV27|TRBD1
CASRGTGHRETQYF
TGTGCCAGCAGGGGGACAGGGCATAGGGAGACCCAGTACTTC
>TRBJ2-3|NA|TRBV30|TRBD2
CAWTSGQDTQYF
TGTGCCTGGACTAGCGGACAAGATACGCAGTATTTT
>TRBJ2-1|few|TRBV19|TRBD1
CASSIVQGANEQFF
TGTGCCAGTAGTATAGTACAGGGGGCGAATGAGCAGTTCTTC
>TRBJ2-7|few|TRBV29-1|TRBD1
CSVVPPGQGVAEQYF
TGCAGCGTTGTCCCTCCGGGACAGGGAGTAGCCGAGCAGTACTTC
>TRBJ1-1|few|TRBV7-2|NA
CASSLEIRLNTEAFF
TGTGCCAGCAGCTTAGAAATCAGATTGAACACTGAAGCTTTCTTT
>TRBJ2-5|NA|TRBV2|TRBD1
CASQQGSGETQYF
TGTGCCAGTCAACAGGGGTCGGGAGAGACCCAGTACTTC
>TRBJ2-1|NA|TRBV5-1|TRBD2
CASSLSGRARDKQFF
TGCGCCAGCAGCTTGTCCGGGAGGGCGAGGGATAAGCAGTTCTTC
>TRBJ1-6|NA|TRBV5-4|NA
CASSSDGVSSYNSPLHF
TGTGCCAGCAGCTCCGACGGGGTGAGCTCCTATAATTCACCCCTCCACTTT
>TRBJ2-6|few|TRBV7-6|NA
CASSLRGAAGANVLTF
TGTGCCAGCAGCTTAAGGGGGGCGGCCGGGGCCAACGTCCTGACTTTC
>TRBJ2-1|NA|TRBV2|NA
CASSEMSLAVNEQFF
TGTGCCAGCAGTGAAATGTCCCTAGCTGTCAATGAGCAGTTCTTC
>TRBJ1-2|NA|TRBV6-5|NA
CASSLSRDTGYTF
TGTGCCAGCAGTCTATCCCGGGACACTGGCTACACCTTC
>TRBJ2-3|NA|TRBV29-1|NA
CSAKRGSGDTQYF
TGCAGCGCTAAAAGGGGTTCTGGAGATACGCAGTATTTT
>TRBJ1-5|NA|TRBV5-6|NA
CASSGGLRNQPQHF
TGTGCCAGCAGCGGGGGACTCCGCAATCAGCCCCAGCATTTT
>TRBJ2-5|NA|TRBV30|NA
CAWSIGRQETQYF
TGTGCCTGGAGTATAGGGCGGCAAGAGACCCAGTACTTC
>TRBJ2-5|NA|TRBV30|TRBD1
CAWAGQGRRETQYF
TGTGCCTGGGCGGGACAGGGGCGACGAGAGACCCAGTACTTC
>TRBJ2-7|NA|TRBV6-5|TRBD2
CASRPDPGGEQYF
TGTGCCAGCAGACCGGACCCGGGAGGAGAGCAGTACTTC
>TRBJ1-2|few|TRBV9|NA
CASSVDLSLYGYTF
TGTGCCAGCAGCGTAGATTTGTCCTTATATGGCTACACCTTC
>TRBJ1-1|NA|TRBV5-6|NA
CASSSYSRGAFF
TGTGCCAGCAGCTCGTACTCCCGGGGAGCTTTCTTT
>TRBJ2-1|few|TRBV4-1|NA
CASSQPVRYNEQFF
TGCGCCAGCAGCCAACCCGTCCGTTACAATGAGCAGTTCTTC
>TRBJ2-5|NA|TRBV19|NA
CASSIVKDQETQYF
TGTGCCAGTAGTATAGTGAAGGACCAAGAGACCCAGTACTTC
>TRBJ2-3|NA|TRBV6-4|TRBD2
CASSDSTGGGRTQYF
TGTGCCAGCAGTGACTCGACGGGCGGGGGGCGTACGCAGTATTTT
>TRBJ1-1|NA|TRBV18|TRBD1
CASSPRGQGDTEAFF
TGTGCCAGCTCACCACGGGGACAGGGAGACACTGAAGCTTTCTTT
>TRBJ1-1|NA|TRBV6-5|NA
CASSWKPWEGNTEAFF
TGTGCCAGCAGTTGGAAACCCTGGGAGGGGAACACTGAAGCTTTCTTT
>TRBJ2-7|NA|TRBV2|TRBD2
CASRRGTSDYEQYF
TGTGCCAGCAGGAGAGGGACTAGCGATTACGAGCAGTACTTC
>TRBJ2-6|NA|TRBV2|NA
CASSVTQGAGANVLTF
TGTGCCAGCAGTGTGACCCAGGGTGCGGGGGCCAACGTCCTGACTTTC
>TRBJ1-2|NA|TRBV7-9|TRBD1
CASSGQGGNYGYTF
TGTGCCAGCAGTGGACAGGGAGGAAACTATGGCTACACCTTC
>TRBJ1-6|NA|TRBV25-1|NA
CASSLGNNSPLHF
TGTGCCAGCAGTCTGGGGAATAATTCACCCCTCCACTTT
>TRBJ2-7|NA|TRBV7-2|NA
CASSSRRGPYEQYF
TGTGCCAGCAGCTCCCGGAGGGGACCCTACGAGCAGTACTTC
>TRBJ2-1|many|TRBV2|TRBD2
CASSGLAGYNEQFF
TGTGCCAGTTCGGGACTAGCGGGCTACAATGAGCAGTTCTTC
>TRBJ2-6|NA|TRBV25-1|NA
CASSELKSGANVLTF
TGTGCCAGCAGTGAATTGAAGTCTGGGGCCAACGTCCTGACTTTC
>TRBJ1-2|NA|TRBV28|NA
CASSYHGAGGYTF
TGTGCCAGCAGTTACCACGGTGCGGGGGGCTACACCTTC
>TRBJ2-7|NA|TRBV9|TRBD2
CASSTLAGGGMGEQYF
TGTGCCAGCAGCACCCTAGCGGGAGGCGGAATGGGCGAGCAGTACTTC
>TRBJ2-7|NA|TRBV6-5|TRBD2
CASSLGGTSYEQYF
TGTGCCAGCAGCCTGGGGGGGACCTCCTACGAGCAGTACTTC
>TRBJ2-3|NA|TRBV5-1|TRBD2
CASSAGTSGPDTQYF
TGCGCCAGCAGTGCCGGGACTAGCGGCCCAGATACGCAGTATTTT
>TRBJ2-5|NA|TRBV2|NA
CASSAGQGETQYF
TGTGCCAGCAGTGCTGGACAAGGAGAGACCCAGTACTTC
>TRBJ2-1|NA|TRBV7-3|TRBD2
CASSLSGSRINEQFF
TGTGCCAGCAGCCTTAGCGGGAGCCGGATCAATGAGCAGTTCTTC